This T cell receptor (beta chain) came from a study of identical twins. Findings of the study overall: Fewer insertions characterized abundant cord blood beta clonotypes, whereas memory repertoires showed none.

This clonotype has more than one count but fewer than ten. Its antigen is currently unknown. V was shortened by 3 bases and J by 1 base, with 10 bases between the two germline ends. There are 14 residues in the CDR3. No donor was unhealthy or non-Caucasian. A universal primer binding site was introduced by template switching. The final cDNA contained unique molecular identifiers. TCRdb passed the 5' RACE reads through MiXCR, listing each CDR3 protein once. Among 450,000 to 650,000 distinct CDR3 sequences listed, just under 10% were seen once. The sample was also reused in another study, on yellow fever vaccine responses in identical twins.

This TCR was sampled from a woman younger than 30 in good health. The source material was PBMCs. The chain couples TRBV12-3 or TRBV12-4 to TRBJ2-7, with D unclear. The CDR3 here is CASSFLVGSYEQYF. Written as DNA, the CDR3 is TGTGCCAGCAGTTTTTTGGTAGGATCCTACGAGCAGTACTTC.